This T cell receptor beta chain was captured by sequencing in a study of blood T cell repertoires in COVID-19. Across the study: From the United States, Italy and Spain came samples of acute and convalescent COVID-19.

V was pared by 2 bases and J by 3 bases, with 14 bases between. CDR1 is MNHEY and CDR2 is SMNVEV in the germline V gene (reference sequence). The CDR3 is 15 amino acids. The data were produced by immunoSEQ multiplex PCR, yet TCRdb's version contains in-frame clones alone and is incomplete. The data contain around 130,000 clones, around 77% of them singletons. This clone appeared once. This chain connects TRBV27 to TRBJ2-7; D possibly corresponds to TRBD1 (6 bases). The source material was peripheral blood. The sequence was obtained from a human donor in a cohort sampled during active COVID-19. The CDR3 sequence: CASSLKDRKFYEQYF. CDR3 nucleotide sequence: TGTGCCAGCAGTTTAAAAGACAGGAAATTCTACGAGCAGTACTTC.